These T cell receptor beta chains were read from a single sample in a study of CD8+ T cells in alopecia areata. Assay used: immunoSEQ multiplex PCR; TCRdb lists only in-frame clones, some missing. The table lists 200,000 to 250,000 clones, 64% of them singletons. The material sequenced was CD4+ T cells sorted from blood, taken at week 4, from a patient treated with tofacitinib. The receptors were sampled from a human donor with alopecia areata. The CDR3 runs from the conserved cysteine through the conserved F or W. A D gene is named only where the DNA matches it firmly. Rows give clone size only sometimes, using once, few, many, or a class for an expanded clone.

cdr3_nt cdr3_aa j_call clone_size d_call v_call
TGTGCCTGGAGTGTACCGGGGTCCCGCTGGTATTTT CAWSVPGSRWYF TRBJ2-3 - - TRBV30
TGTGCCAGCAGTCCGGGACAGGGCTACAATGAGCAGTTCTTC CASSPGQGYNEQFF TRBJ2-1 - TRBD1 TRBV6-4
TGCAGCGTCCGGACAGGGGAGGCATCACCCCTCCACTTT CSVRTGEASPLHF TRBJ1-6 - TRBD1 TRBV29-1
TGTGCCACCAGCAGCCTGAGCTCACCCCTCCACTTT CATSSLSSPLHF TRBJ1-6 - - TRBV15
TGCGCCAGCAGCCAACGGGGACAGGCAACTAATGAAAAACTGTTTTTT CASSQRGQATNEKLFF TRBJ1-4 - TRBD1 TRBV4-1
TGTGCCAGCAGCCCCCGTCCAGGAACCGGGGAGCTGTTTTTT CASSPRPGTGELFF TRBJ2-2 - - TRBV7-3
TGTGCCTGGAATACAGGGCAAGAGACCCAGTACTTC CAWNTGQETQYF TRBJ2-5 - - TRBV30
TGCGCCAGCAGCCCGGCCACCCAGGGGGCGGGCACTGAAGCTTTCTTT CASSPATQGAGTEAFF TRBJ1-1 few TRBD1 TRBV5-1
TGTGCCTGGAGTGTTAGGAGCACAGATACGCAGTATTTT CAWSVRSTDTQYF TRBJ2-3 - - TRBV30
TGTGCCAGCGCCCTCGGGGGGGGCGGAGGAGCTTTCTTT CASALGGGGGAFF TRBJ1-1 - - TRBV7-9
TGTGCCAGCAGTGACTGGACGCTGAACACTGAAGCTTTCTTT CASSDWTLNTEAFF TRBJ1-1 - - TRBV6-1
TGCGCCAGCCGAGGGACCGCCGCATACTATGGCTACACCTTC CASRGTAAYYGYTF TRBJ1-2 - - TRBV23-1
TGTGCCAGCAGCCCATCCGCCGACAGGGGGCGAAACTATGGCTACACCTTC CASSPSADRGRNYGYTF TRBJ1-2 - TRBD1 TRBV7-2
TGTGCCTGGAACTTCGGACACACCGGGAATCAGCCCCAGCATTTT CAWNFGHTGNQPQHF TRBJ1-5 - - TRBV30
TGCAGCGTTGAAGAAGGGTTAGACCAGCCCCAGCATTTT CSVEEGLDQPQHF TRBJ1-5 - - TRBV29-1
TGTGCCGGTGACAGGGAACGCTATGGCTACACCTTC CAGDRERYGYTF TRBJ1-2 - TRBD1 TRBV30
TGTGCCAGTAGTATAACGAACACCGGGGAGCTGTTTTTT CASSITNTGELFF TRBJ2-2 - - TRBV19
TGTGCCAGCAGTCCTCGGGACAGCCTCGGCTATGGCTACACCTTC CASSPRDSLGYGYTF TRBJ1-2 - TRBD1 TRBV25-1
TGTGCCAGCAGCCCCCACAGCGGGGGGATCTCCTACAATGAGCAGTTCTTC CASSPHSGGISYNEQFF TRBJ2-1 - TRBD2 TRBV7-3
TGTGCCAGCATCGACAGGGACTATGGCTACACCTTC CASIDRDYGYTF TRBJ1-2 - TRBD1 TRBV27
TGTGCCACCAGCAGAGGAGTCAGTCCTAGCAATCAGCCCCAGCATTTT CATSRGVSPSNQPQHF TRBJ1-5 - - TRBV15
TGTGCCTGGAGTCTTCTACGCTATGGCTACACCTTC CAWSLLRYGYTF TRBJ1-2 - - TRBV30
TGTGCCAGCAGTTGGGGACAGGCGCCCTCCTACGAGCAGTACTTC CASSWGQAPSYEQYF TRBJ2-7 - TRBD1 TRBV6-6
TGCGCCAGCAGCTTGATAGGACAGGGCTTTAATGAGCAGTTCTTC CASSLIGQGFNEQFF TRBJ2-1 few TRBD1 TRBV5-1
TGTGCCAGCAGCAATCAAGCGGGGAGCACAGATACGCAGTATTTT CASSNQAGSTDTQYF TRBJ2-3 - TRBD2 TRBV7-9